The rows below give T cell receptor beta chains drawn from one sample of a study of blood T cell repertoires in COVID-19. Produced via immunoSEQ multiplex PCR; TCRdb's table is partial and in-frame only. Of 300,000 to 400,000 clones listed, about 85% were seen once; the top ten hold about 2%. The sample comprised PBMCs or T cells enriched from blood (not recorded which). The receptors derive from a woman aged 30 to 39 who had been exposed to COVID-19. Both conserved end residues are part of each CDR3. The order of the fields is clone size, D gene, J gene, CDR3 length, V gene, CDR3 DNA, CDR3 protein. A D gene is named only where the DNA matches it firmly. Only some rows state a clone size, as once, few, many or a class for expanded clones.

>few|TRBD2|TRBJ2-3|19|TRBV5-6
TGTGCCAGCAGATTGGGACTAGCGGGGGGCCCAGTTAGGACAGATACGCAGTATTTT
CASRLGLAGGPVRTDTQYF
>few|.|TRBJ1-2|13|TRBV6-5
TGTGCCAGCAGTCCGGACATCTCGGATGGCTACACCTTC
CASSPDISDGYTF
>.|.|TRBJ2-4|17|TRBV12-2
TGTGCAAGTCGCCACCGCGACAGGGGACTAGCCAAAAACATTCAGTACTTC
CASRHRDRGLAKNIQYF
>.|TRBD1|TRBJ2-7|14|TRBV19
TGTGCCAGTAACAGTCAGGACAGGGGCAACGAGCAGTACTTC
CASNSQDRGNEQYF
>.|TRBD1|TRBJ1-3|18|TRBV5-1
TGCGCCAGCAGCTTGGGCAGTCGGGACAGTTTCTCTGGAAACACCATATATTTT
CASSLGSRDSFSGNTIYF
>.|.|TRBJ2-1|18|TRBV1
TGCACCAGCAGCCAACCCCGGGTAGGTGGGCGGGGGTTCAATGAGCAGTTCTTC
CTSSQPRVGGRGFNEQFF
>few|.|TRBJ1-6|16|TRBV21-1
TGTGCCAGCAGCAACCTGGACAGGGCATTTAATTCACCCCTCCACTTT
CASSNLDRAFNSPLHF
>.|.|TRBJ2-4|13|TRBV19
TGTGCCAGTAGTATTGGGAGAACGGACATTCAGTACTTC
CASSIGRTDIQYF
>many|TRBD1|TRBJ2-1|17|TRBV25-1
TGTGCCAGCAGTGAATCGAAATTGGGACAGGCCTACAATGAGCAGTTCTTC
CASSESKLGQAYNEQFF
>.|.|TRBJ2-2|16|TRBV7-2
TGTGCCAGCAGCCCTCGGACATTATCGGGCACCGGGGAGCTGTTTTTT
CASSPRTLSGTGELFF
>few|.|TRBJ1-1|15|TRBV5-1
TGCGCCAGCAGCTCCCAGGGGCCGGGGAGTACTGAAGCTTTCTTT
CASSSQGPGSTEAFF
>.|.|TRBJ1-4|15|TRBV5-1
TGCGCCAGCAGCCCAACAGGGTCAAGAAATGAAAAACTGTTTTTT
CASSPTGSRNEKLFF
>.|.|TRBJ1-6|14|TRBV27
TGTGCCAGCAGTTTCCAGGGAAGGGCTTCACCCCTCCACTTT
CASSFQGRASPLHF
>.|.|TRBJ2-1|15|TRBV7-3
TGTGCCAGCAGCCTGGGGGGGCCGTCGATCAATGAGCAGTTCTTC
CASSLGGPSINEQFF
>.|.|TRBJ1-6|14|TRBV28
TGTGCCAGCAGTTCAGGGGACTATAATTCACCCCTCCACTTT
CASSSGDYNSPLHF
>.|.|TRBJ1-2|15|TRBV14
TGTGCCAGCAGCCATATCTCCGGGGGATCCTATGGCTACACCTTC
CASSHISGGSYGYTF
>.|TRBD2|TRBJ2-7|15|TRBV7-6
TGTGCCAGCAGCCCCGTAAGCGGGAGCATCGGCGAGCAGTACTTC
CASSPVSGSIGEQYF
>.|.|TRBJ2-5|15|TRBV7-9
TGTGCCAGCAGCTTAGGGACTCAAAGCGGCGAGACCCAGTACTTC
CASSLGTQSGETQYF
>.|TRBD1|TRBJ1-3|17|TRBV4-1
TGCGCCAGCAGCAGGGTATCAGGGGGCTCCTCTGGAAACACCATATATTTT
CASSRVSGGSSGNTIYF
>once|.|TRBJ2-5|12|TRBV3-1/TRBV3-2
TGTGCCAGCACCGCAGGGGGGGAGACCCAGTACTTC
CASTAGGETQYF
>.|TRBD2|TRBJ2-7|15|TRBV28
TGTGCCACCGCGTCGCCCCAGCGGGGCTCCTACGAGCAGTACTTC
CATASPQRGSYEQYF
>.|TRBD1|TRBJ2-3|15|TRBV19
TGTGCCAGTAGCACTCCGGGACAGGGAAGAGATACGCAGTATTTT
CASSTPGQGRDTQYF
>.|.|TRBJ1-4|17|TRBV6-1
TGTGCCAGCAGTGAAGCTACCCTGCCAGCAACTAATGAAAAACTGTTTTTT
CASSEATLPATNEKLFF
>.|.|TRBJ2-2|14|TRBV15
TGTGCCACCAGCAGAGGTCAACTCACCGGGGAGCTGTTTTTT
CATSRGQLTGELFF
>once|TRBD1|TRBJ1-1|17|TRBV27
TGTGCCAGCAGTTTACGTCCCGGGACAGGGGGAAGGACTGAAGCTTTCTTT
CASSLRPGTGGRTEAFF
>.|.|TRBJ1-5|13|TRBV6-5
TGTGCCAGCATCGAGACATTCAATCAGCCCCAGCATTTT
CASIETFNQPQHF
>.|TRBD1|TRBJ1-5|16|TRBV28
TGTGCCAGCAGTATAGGAATAGGACAGGGCTTTCAGCCCCAGCATTTT
CASSIGIGQGFQPQHF
>.|TRBD1|TRBJ2-3|16|TRBV19
TGTGCCAGTAGTATGGGCCCCGGGACAGGGGTTCATACGCAGTATTTT
CASSMGPGTGVHTQYF
>once|.|TRBJ1-1|13|TRBV5-1
TGCGCCAGCAGCTTAGCGAGTAACACTGAAGCTTTCTTT
CASSLASNTEAFF
>.|TRBD2|TRBJ2-3|15|TRBV6-4
TGTGCCAGCAGTGACACTAGCGGGGGCGCAGATACGCAGTATTTT
CASSDTSGGADTQYF
>.|TRBD2|TRBJ2-3|15|TRBV29-1
TGCAGCGTTGTTGCCCAGCGGGGGGGCTCAGATACGCAGTATTTT
CSVVAQRGGSDTQYF
>few|.|TRBJ2-1|16|TRBV21-1
TGTGCCAGCAGCAAAGCGCTCGGACTAGTGTACAATGAGCAGTTCTTC
CASSKALGLVYNEQFF
>.|.|TRBJ2-1|12|TRBV9
TGTGCCAGCAGCGTAGTTACGGATGAGCAGTTCTTC
CASSVVTDEQFF
>.|.|TRBJ2-7|13|TRBV13
TGTGCCAGCAGCTTACAAGTCAGGGACGAGCAGTACTTC
CASSLQVRDEQYF
>few|TRBD1|TRBJ1-1|14|TRBV29-1
TGCAGCGCCATGGGGGACAGGGGTGTGGCTGAAGCTTTCTTT
CSAMGDRGVAEAFF
>.|.|TRBJ1-1|13|TRBV4-1
TGCGCCAGCAGCCAAGATTTTGACAGGAAAGCTTTCTTT
CASSQDFDRKAFF
>.|.|TRBJ1-1|13|TRBV5-1
TGCGCCAGCAGCTTAAACATCCTTTCTGAAGCTTTCTTT
CASSLNILSEAFF
>.|TRBD1|TRBJ1-4|15|TRBV3-1/TRBV3-2
TGTGCCAGCAGCCAAGTCAGGGGGTCACGGGAAAAACTGTTTTTT
CASSQVRGSREKLFF
>.|TRBD2|TRBJ2-1|15|TRBV7-3
TGTGCCAGCAGCCGGGGACTAGCGGATTACAATGAGCAGTTCTTC
CASSRGLADYNEQFF
>few|.|TRBJ2-1|15|TRBV10-3
TGTGCCATCAGTGAGTTAAAGGGGAAGAGCAATAAGCAGTTCTTC
CAISELKGKSNKQFF
>.|TRBD1|TRBJ1-2|14|TRBV24-1
TGTGCCACCAGTGACCCGGACAGGGCTTCTGGCTACACCTTC
CATSDPDRASGYTF
>once|TRBD2|TRBJ2-5|15|TRBV28
TGTGCCAGCAGTTTGGCGGGAGGGCCGTCAGAGACCCAGTACTTC
CASSLAGGPSETQYF
>.|.|TRBJ1-5|13|TRBV5-6
TGTGCCAGCAGCTTGGCGGAGGCTCAGCCCCAGCATTTT
CASSLAEAQPQHF
>.|.|TRBJ1-5|14|TRBV7-2
TGTGCCAGCAGCCTAGCCACGGAGGGACAGCCCCAGCATTTT
CASSLATEGQPQHF
>.|.|TRBJ1-1|15|TRBV14
TGTGCCAGCAGCCAAGTGACGGGGGGAAACACTGAAGCTTTCTTT
CASSQVTGGNTEAFF
>.|TRBD1|TRBJ1-3|13|TRBV5-1
TGCGCCAGCTCCCGGACAGGGGAAAACACCATATATTTT
CASSRTGENTIYF
>.|.|TRBJ2-7|16|TRBV4-1
TGCGCCAGCAGCCAAGAAAGATGGACTACTTCCTACGAGCAGTACTTC
CASSQERWTTSYEQYF
>few|.|TRBJ1-3|14|TRBV28
TGTGCCAGCAGTTTCCACAGGGCTGGAAACACCATATATTTT
CASSFHRAGNTIYF
>few|.|TRBJ2-1|18|TRBV18
TGTGCCAGCTCACTCCTCGCTGGGGCGGATCCCTCCTACAATGAGCAGTTCTTC
CASSLLAGADPSYNEQFF
>.|TRBD2|TRBJ2-5|17|TRBV14
TGTGCCAGCAGCCAAGATTTGACAGCGGGAGGGCCCGGGACCCAGTACTTC
CASSQDLTAGGPGTQYF
>.|TRBD1|TRBJ2-7|15|TRBV24-1
TGTGCCACCAGTGTTGACAGGGGGGGTTCCTACGAGCAGTACTTC
CATSVDRGGSYEQYF
>few|.|TRBJ1-1|11|TRBV6-5
TGTGCCAGCAGTTATCTTCAGGAAGCTTTCTTT
CASSYLQEAFF
>.|.|TRBJ2-7|13|TRBV7-9
TGTGCCAGCAGCACGACTCAAAAATACGAGCAGTACTTC
CASSTTQKYEQYF
>.|TRBD1|TRBJ1-6|18|TRBV30
TGTGCCTGGAGTGATCCAAGACGCGGACAGGGTCCTTATTCACCCCTCCACTTT
CAWSDPRRGQGPYSPLHF
>.|TRBD2|TRBJ2-1|17|TRBV6-2/TRBV6-3
TGTGCCAGCAGTCTAAGGACTAGCGGGACTTCCTACAATGAGCAGTTCTTC
CASSLRTSGTSYNEQFF
>.|.|TRBJ2-2|16|TRBV3-1/TRBV3-2
TGTGCCACCAGTCTAATATCAACTTCGAACACCGGGGAGCTGTTTTTT
CATSLISTSNTGELFF
>.|.|TRBJ2-1|15|TRBV19
TGTGCCAGTAGTAAGGGCCAGGGCTCCTACAATGAGCAGTTCTTC
CASSKGQGSYNEQFF
>.|.|TRBJ1-1|10|TRBV29-1
TGCAGCGTTTATAACACTGAAGCTTTCTTT
CSVYNTEAFF